A single sample gave rise to the 32 T cell receptor beta chains below, sequenced in a study of molecular identifiers for immune sequencing clone quantification (dated by TCRdb to the late 2010s). The library relied on PCR. The sequencer listed for this sample is Illumina HiSeq 4000. The public reads were run again by TCRdb, first through fastp at Q25 and then through MiXCR, and only productive beta chains were kept. Rows are unified per CDR3 protein, each entry keeping the most common DNA and genes. Across this sample there are under 85,000 distinct CDR3 sequences, with about 17% seen only once. The biggest ten clones account for approximately 1.5% of the sample. The sample was naive CD8+ T cells from blood, with Jurkat cell RNA spiked in. Explained via the paper, the cell subset or site label denotes: FACS-sorted CD8+CD4-CCR7+CD45RA+ naive T cells. The origin of the receptors is a human donor in good health. Some libraries in this study had Jurkat cell RNA spiked in.

The table lists this clonotype with a count of one. Possible read error: a much larger clone is one base away. This chain links TRBV27 with TRBJ2-3; possibly TRBD2 for D (6 bases). Germline V CDR1 and CDR2: MNHEY, SMNVEV (reference sequence). V lost 5 bases and J 1 base, leaving 7 bases between the germline ends. The CDR3 covers 13 residues. The chain's CDR3 is CASSRECTDTQYF. As DNA, the CDR3 is TGTGCCAGCAGTCGGGAGTGCACAGATACGCAGTATTTT.

Remarks on this clonotype: This may stem from a read error, because a much larger clone lies one nucleotide away. The chain uses TRBV27 and TRBJ1-1; 9 nucleotides agree with TRBD1. The germline V gene has CDR1 MNHEY and CDR2 SMNVEV (reference sequence). The CDR3 length is 12 residues. The DNA for the CDR3 is TGTGGCAGCAGTTTAGACGGGACAGGGGCTTTCTTT. Amino acids: CGSSLDGTGAFF.

This clonotype was observed many times. The chain couples TRBV12-3 or TRBV12-4 to TRBJ2-7; D possibly corresponds to TRBD2 (5 bases). Trimming took 8 bases from V and 2 from J, leaving 13 bases between them. CDR3 length: 13 amino acids. The CDR3 DNA reads TGTGCCAGCGGGCTTTCCGGGGCCTACGAGCAGTACTTC. Translating it yields CASGLSGAYEQYF.

This clonotype was observed many times. The chain carries TRBV7-6 and TRBJ1-1; no clear D gene. Germline CDR1 reads SGHVS; CDR2 reads FNYEAQ. The CDR3 length is 15 residues. V lost 4 bases to trimming and J lost 0 bases, with 12 bases between them. The CDR3 is CASSSHSALNTEAFF. CDR3 DNA: TGTGCCAGCAGCTCCCATTCCGCATTGAACACTGAAGCTTTCTTT.

A single count supports this clonotype. This may be a read error: a much more frequent sequence differs by one nucleotide. V gene TRBV12-3 or TRBV12-4 combines with J gene TRBJ2-3; the D gene could be TRBD1 or TRBD2 (5 bases each). The germline V and J ends were trimmed by 8 bases and 1 base, with 13 bases remaining between them. The CDR3 contains 14 residues. The CDR3 region is CASGSVGRTDTQYF. The DNA for the CDR3 is TGTGCCAGCGGTAGTGTGGGACGCACAGATACGCAGTATTTT.

V gene TRBV23-1 combines with J gene TRBJ2-5, with 11 positions matching TRBD2. TRBV23-1 is recorded as an ORF, its role being uncertain. V was clipped by 0 bases and J by 9 bases; unmatched bases: 21. The CDR3 extends over 20 amino acids. The CDR3 sequence: CASSQSSGTSGSTRTEAQYF. CDR3 nucleotides: TGCGCCAGCAGTCAATCGAGTGGTACTAGCGGGAGTACGAGGACAGAAGCCCAGTACTTC.

This clonotype was counted at least ten times. The chain recombines TRBV6-2 or TRBV6-3 with TRBJ2-3; a weak D match, TRBD1 (6 bases). CDR1 is MNHEY and CDR2 is SVGEGT in the germline V gene. V dropped 9 bases and J dropped 0 bases, with 13 bases sitting between them. The CDR3 extends over 14 amino acids. The CDR3 here is CASGQFASTDTQYF. In DNA form, the CDR3 reads TGTGCCAGTGGACAGTTTGCTAGCACAGATACGCAGTATTTT.

This clonotype was detected many times. This sequence joins TRBV13 and TRBJ2-3, with 14 bases that match TRBD2. The CDR3 is 20 amino acids. Losses at the gene ends were 5 bases for V and 4 bases for J; bases not matched to a gene: 17. Germline lookup yields CDR1 PRHDT and CDR2 FYEKMQ (reference sequence). CDR3 in amino acids: CASSPGGTSGRGGWADTQYF. For the CDR3, the DNA is TGTGCCAGCAGCCCGGGGGGGACTAGCGGGAGAGGAGGTTGGGCAGATACGCAGTATTTT.

The count of this clonotype is one. The chain recombines TRBV7-9 with TRBJ2-7; 7 positions match TRBD1. CDR3 length equals 15 residues. J was trimmed by 6 bases and V by 4 bases; bases with no gene match: 12. Germline V CDR1 and CDR2: SEHNR, FQNEAQ (reference sequence). Here the CDR3 DNA reads TGTGCCAGCAGCTCAACCGGAACAGGGGTAGGCGAGCAGTACTTC. Translating it yields CASSSTGTGVGEQYF.

This clonotype was observed at least ten times. This chain connects TRBV6-1 to TRBJ2-7, with D possibly matching TRBD1 (6 bases). Germline lookup yields CDR1 MNHNS and CDR2 SASEGT. The CDR3 has 13 amino acids. The V gene lost 3 bases and the J gene lost 3 bases, with 9 bases spanning the gap. CDR3 protein: CASSEVGGYEQYF. The DNA of the CDR3 is TGTGCCAGCAGTGAGGTAGGGGGCTACGAGCAGTACTTC.

Ten or more counts support this clonotype. The chain uses TRBV29-1 and TRBJ2-1; D possibly uses TRBD1 or TRBD2 (6 bases each). The CDR3 contains 14 residues. CDR1 SQVTM and CDR2 ANQGSEA come from the germline V gene. V lost 5 bases and J lost 8, with 19 bases in between. CDR3 protein: CSVKRRGRGDEQFF. DNA of the CDR3: TGCAGCGTTAAACGGAGGGGGAGAGGCGATGAGCAGTTCTTC.

In this sample, this clonotype turned up a few times. The genes are TRBV7-6 and TRBJ2-1; 7 positions agree with TRBD2. V dropped 5 bases and J dropped 2; count of bases not matched to a gene: 9. The CDR3 is 16 residues long. CDR1 and CDR2 (germline): SGHVS, FNYEAQ. CDR3 residues: CASSRTTAGAYNEQFF. As DNA, the CDR3 is TGTGCCAGCAGCCGCACCACGGCGGGAGCCTACAATGAGCAGTTCTTC.

To note about this clonotype: A much more abundant neighbour one base away suggests this may be a read error. The CDR3 ends on some other residue instead of the conserved phenylalanine or tryptophan, so this is likely a read error. This chain uses TRBV7-6 with TRBJ2-5; 10 bases align to TRBD2. CDR1 is SGHVS, CDR2 FNYEAQ, per germline. With 5 bases clipped from V and 1 base from J, the junction kept 4 bases outside the gene matches. The length of the CDR3 is 15 residues. CDR3 bases: TGTGCCAGCAGCCTGCTAGCGGGGGCCCAAGAGACCCAGTACCTC. Its protein product is CASSLLAGAQETQYL.

In its sample, this clonotype was seen a few times. The V gene is TRBV19, the J gene TRBJ2-6; D unclear. The CDR3 is 15 residues long. Trimming cost V 6 bases and J 3 bases, with 12 bases left between them. Germline V gives CDR1 LNHDA, CDR2 SQIVND (reference sequence). CDR3: CASRSSGFGANVLTF. In nucleotides, the CDR3 is TGTGCCAGTAGATCATCGGGCTTTGGGGCCAACGTCCTGACTTTC.

This clonotype was detected many times. The rearrangement joins TRBV7-8 to TRBJ2-6; the match to TRBD1 covers 7 bases. This CDR3 spans 17 amino acids. V lost 5 bases and J lost 2; bases outside the gene matches: 9. Germline V gene sequence: CDR1 SGHVS, CDR2 FQNEAQ. The CDR3 is CASSPGTEGPGANVLTF. The CDR3 DNA sequence: TGTGCCAGCAGCCCCGGGACAGAAGGGCCTGGGGCCAACGTCCTGACTTTC.

About this clonotype itself: A much larger clone is a single base away; this may be a read error. The chain links TRBV11-2 to TRBJ2-1, with D tentatively TRBD1 (5 bases). CDR1 and CDR2 (germline): SGHAT, FQNNGV. V lost 4 bases, J lost 6 bases, and 10 bases lay in between. This CDR3 contains 13 residues. The CDR3 loop is CASSSFRGNEQFF. The CDR3 DNA reads as TGTGCCAGCAGCTCATTTAGGGGCAATGAGCAGTTCTTC.

This clonotype was picked up a small number of times. It may be a read error: a sequence one base away is much more abundant. The chain combines TRBV7-9 with TRBJ2-3, with D possibly TRBD2 on 6 matching bases. The germline CDR1 and CDR2 sequences are SEHNR and FQNEAQ (reference sequence). The CDR3 is 16 amino acids. Trimming took 5 bases from V and 7 from J, leaving 22 bases between them. Here the CDR3 reads CASSPLTGGGVNTQYF. CDR3 sequence (DNA): TGTGCCAGCAGCCCGCTGACCGGTGGAGGGGTCAATACGCAGTATTTT.

This clonotype was recorded a few times. V usage is TRBV12-3 or TRBV12-4 and J usage is TRBJ2-7, with 8 bases identical to TRBD1. The V and J ends lost 3 bases and 5 bases, in that order; junction bases with no gene match: 9. The CDR3 spans 15 residues. As DNA, the CDR3 is TGTGCCAGCAGTTTCTCCGGCAGGGGGCATCACGAGCAGTACTTC. Amino acid sequence: CASSFSGRGHHEQYF.

This clonotype was counted ten times or more. The chain joins TRBV6-5 to TRBJ2-3, with D possibly called TRBD1 or TRBD2 (6 bases each). The germline V and J ends were trimmed by 7 bases and 4 bases, with 18 bases remaining between them. This CDR3 is 15 amino acids long. Germline V gene data show CDR1 as MNHEY and CDR2 as SVGAGI. The CDR3 DNA reads TGTGCCAGCAACCTCGGAGGGGGGCTCGCAGATACGCAGTATTTT. Its translation: CASNLGGGLADTQYF.

Comment on this clonotype: The junction differs from germline at one of its ends, possibly a read error. The genes are TRBV4-1 and TRBJ1-4, with D tentatively TRBD1 (5 bases). Germline CDR1 reads MGHRA; CDR2 reads YSYEKL. The CDR3 is made up of 14 amino acids. This CDR3 reads CASSQVSGTAGLVF. The DNA for the CDR3 is TGCGCCAGCAGCCAAGTAAGCGGGACGGCGGGTCTGGTTTTT.

At least ten counts were recorded for this clonotype. The V and J genes are TRBV6-2 or TRBV6-3 and TRBJ2-1; possible D gene TRBD2, 6 bases. Trimming took 0 bases from V and 8 from J, leaving 17 bases between them. The germline CDR1 and CDR2 sequences are MNHEY and SVGEGT. The length of the CDR3 is 16 residues. The DNA of the CDR3 is TGTGCCAGCAGTTACTCGACTGACTTAGGGAGGCATGAGCAGTTCTTC. Translation: CASSYSTDLGRHEQFF.

This clonotype occurred a few times. This clone may be a read error of a much larger clone one base away. The chain joins TRBV13 to TRBJ1-1; maybe TRBD1 (5 bases). Germline V lookup: CDR1 PRHDT, CDR2 FYEKMQ (reference sequence). CDR3 length equals 16 residues. CDR3 nucleotide sequence: TGTGTCAGCAGCTTAAAACAGGTGGGGCTTGGCACTGAAGCTTTCTTT. The encoded protein is CVSSLKQVGLGTEAFF.

This clonotype was seen just once. This chain links TRBV23-1 with TRBJ1-2; no definite D call. TRBV23-1 is treated as an ORF (open reading frame) with a function not yet certain. The CDR3 is made up of 17 amino acids. The V gene lost 6 bases and the J gene lost 7 bases, with 27 bases spanning the gap. The DNA for the CDR3 is TGCGCCAGCAGCCCTACCTTGGACGCACCGCGTTTCTTTGGCTACACCTTC. This encodes CASSPTLDAPRFFGYTF.

This clonotype turned up a few times. This could be a read error, since a much larger clone is one nucleotide away. The chain carries TRBV7-9 and TRBJ2-1; D unclear. CDR1 and CDR2 (germline): SEHNR, FQNEAQ (reference sequence). The CDR3 is 20 residues long. As DNA, the CDR3 is TGTGCCAGCAGCTCCCTCCGAATTCAGGCAGGCGACAAATCCTACGATGAGCAGTTCTTC. Translating gives CASSSLRIQAGDKSYDEQFF.

As regards this clonotype: A much larger clone lies a single base off, so this may be a read error. CDR3 nucleotides: TGTGCCAGCAGCCCCTCCTCTGCTAGCACAGATACGCAGTATTTT. This translates into CASSPSSASTDTQYF. The chain recombines TRBV5-8 with TRBJ2-3; no reliable D call. The CDR3 is 15 amino acids. V was shortened by 4 bases and J by 0 bases, with 12 bases between the two germline ends. Germline CDR1 is SGHTS and CDR2 is YDEGEE.

This clonotype was detected ten times or more. The chain carries TRBV28 and TRBJ2-7; D call uncertain. V dropped 7 bases and J dropped 2 bases, with 12 bases sitting between them. CDR1 MDHEN and CDR2 SYDVKM come from the germline V gene. This CDR3 is 13 amino acids long. In DNA form, the CDR3 reads TGTGCCAGCACCCCGATGATAACCTACGAGCAGTACTTC. The encoded protein is CASTPMITYEQYF. The variable domain in full, with the rest retrieved from reference TRBV28 and TRBJ2-7, is DVKVTQSSRYLVKRTGEKVFLECVQDMDHENMFWYRQDPGLGLRLIYFSYDVKMKEKGDIPEGYSVSREKKERFSLILESASTNQTSMYLCASTPMITYEQYFGPGTRLTVT.

This clonotype occurred many times. The chain uses TRBV12-3 or TRBV12-4 and TRBJ2-5; TRBD1 matches 8 bases. J lost 5 bases, V lost 6 bases, and 2 bases had no gene match. The CDR3 is made up of 12 amino acids. CDR3 nucleotide sequence: TGTGCCAGCAGCCCAGGGGGCGAGACCCAGTACTTC. Its translation is CASSPGGETQYF.

Comments on this clonotype: A much larger clone lies one base from this, so it may be a read error. It is likely a read error, because the conserved phenylalanine at the end of the CDR3 is missing. The chain employs TRBV7-8 and TRBJ2-7; no clear D gene. V lost 5 bases, J lost 6 bases, and 14 bases lay in between. Germline CDR1 SGHVS, CDR2 FQNEAQ. This CDR3 comprises 13 residues. The CDR3 sequence: CASSPAVSPEQYS. Here the CDR3 DNA reads TGTGCCAGCAGCCCCGCAGTCTCCCCCGAGCAGTACTCC.

This clonotype was observed many times. The chain combines TRBV20-1 with TRBJ2-7; D unresolved. The germline gives CDR1 DFQATT, CDR2 SNEGSKA (reference sequence). The CDR3 covers 12 residues. The V end lost 3 bases, the J end lost 1 base, and 7 bases lay between the germline ends. DNA for the CDR3: TGCAGTGCTAGGCAGAAGTCCTACGAGCAGTACTTC. Encoded protein: CSARQKSYEQYF.

This clonotype was recorded at least ten times. This chain joins TRBV20-1 and TRBJ2-7, with TRBD1 matching 7 bases. The CDR3 totals 13 residues. Germline CDR1 DFQATT, CDR2 SNEGSKA (reference sequence). The V gene end was trimmed by 5 bases and the J gene end by 2 bases; junction bases not matched to a gene: 6. CDR3 DNA: TGCAGTGCTTGGACAGGACTGGCCTACGAGCAGTACTTC. Translated, it gives CSAWTGLAYEQYF.

The chain has TRBV27 and TRBJ2-1; TRBD2 aligns across 11 bases. Germline V gives CDR1 MNHEY, CDR2 SMNVEV (reference sequence). This CDR3 contains 15 residues. V was clipped by 4 bases and J by 6 bases; unmatched bases: 5. CDR3: CASSSLAGVINEQFF. CDR3 DNA: TGTGCCAGCAGTTCACTAGCGGGAGTGATCAATGAGCAGTTCTTC.

This clonotype was seen repeatedly, ten times or more. This sequence joins TRBV5-1 and TRBJ2-5; 9 nucleotides agree with TRBD1. J lost 2 bases, V lost 0 bases, and 8 bases had no gene match. The length of the CDR3 is 17 residues. Germline V lookup: CDR1 SGHRS, CDR2 YFSETQ. Here the CDR3 DNA reads TGCGCCAGCAGCTTGGCCGACCTGGGACAGGGACAAGAGACCCAGTACTTC. Its protein is CASSLADLGQGQETQYF.